What follows are 25 T cell receptor beta chains derived from one specimen sequenced in a study of shared clonotypes between healthy human individuals. Produced via immunoSEQ multiplex PCR; TCRdb's table is partial and in-frame only. The data hold 2 million or so clones, with roughly 94% observed a single time. As defined, naive CD8 cells were CD45RO-negative and positively selected for CCR7, with terminally differentiated effector memory CD45RA+ cells excluded. Sequenced sample: naive CD8+ T cells sorted from blood. All receptors derive from a man younger than 35 in good health.

As to this clone: At the DNA level, this CDR3 is encoded by other sequences in the same sample as well. The genes are TRBV2 and TRBJ2-7, with D unclear. The CDR3 loop spans 13 amino acids. CDR1 and CDR2 from the germline V gene are SNHLY and FYNNEI. V lost 4 bases to trimming and J lost 2 bases, with 9 bases between them. The CDR3 sequence: CASSGEPTYEQYF. As DNA, the CDR3 is TGTGCCAGCAGTGGTGAGCCGACCTACGAGCAGTACTTC. The full variable domain, its missing parts supplied by reference TRBV2 and TRBJ2-7, is EPEVTQTPSHQVTQMGQEVILRCVPISNHLYFYWYRQILGQKVEFLVSFYNNEISEKSEIFDDQFSVERPDGSNFTLKIRSTKLEDSAMYFCASSGEPTYEQYFGPGTRLTVT.

The chain employs TRBV9 and TRBJ2-7; D remains ambiguous. The CDR3 is 14 residues long. V was pared by 0 bases and J by 5 bases, with 12 bases between. In germline, CDR1 is SGDLS, CDR2 YYNGEE. DNA of the CDR3: TGTGCCAGCAGCGTAGGGGGTTTCATCGACGAGCAGTACTTC. Its protein is CASSVGGFIDEQYF.

This clone was seen a single time. The sample holds other DNA sequences that translate to the same CDR3. The chain has TRBV10-2 and TRBJ2-1; D ambiguous. This CDR3 spans 14 amino acids. Trimming removed 0 bases at V and 0 bases at J, with 3 bases between. Germline values: CDR1 WSHSY, CDR2 SAAADI. The CDR3 nucleotides read TGCGCCAGCAGTGAGTCTGGCTCCTACAATGAGCAGTTCTTC. Protein sequence: CASSESGSYNEQFF.

The V call is TRBV6-5, the J call TRBJ2-7; perhaps D is TRBD1 or TRBD2 (6 bases each). CDR1 MNHEY and CDR2 SVGAGI come from the germline V gene. The germline V and J ends were trimmed by 2 bases and 4 bases, with 15 bases remaining between them. The CDR3 consists of 15 residues. DNA for the CDR3: TGTGCCAGCAGTTACGTGGGGGGCTCTTTTTACGAGCAGTACTTC. Amino acids: CASSYVGGSFYEQYF.

The genes are TRBV9 and TRBJ2-7, with 10 positions matching TRBD2. Germline loops: CDR1 SGDLS, CDR2 YYNGEE. V lost 3 bases to trimming and J lost 5 bases; unmatched junction nucleotides: 8. The CDR3 totals 15 residues. The DNA for the CDR3 is TGTGCCAGCAGCGCCCTAGCGGGGGCTCCGGACGAGCAGTACTTC. It codes for CASSALAGAPDEQYF.

This chain links TRBV11-2 with TRBJ2-7, with D maybe TRBD1 (5 bases). This CDR3 region has 13 residues. Germline values: CDR1 SGHAT, CDR2 FQNNGV. V lost 4 bases to trimming and J lost 2 bases, with 9 bases between them. The CDR3 nucleotides are TGTGCCAGCAGCTATGGACAAGCCTACGAGCAGTACTTC. It encodes CASSYGQAYEQYF.

This chain connects TRBV30 to TRBJ1-2, with D maybe TRBD1 (5 bases). The germline V and J ends were trimmed by 2 bases and 14 bases, with 18 bases remaining between them. The CDR3 spans 12 residues. Germline V gives CDR1 GTSNPN, CDR2 SVGIG (reference sequence). The CDR3 nucleotides are TGTGCCTGGAGTCTAGGGCTGGGGGGTAAGACCTTC. Protein: CAWSLGLGGKTF.

V and J are TRBV7-2 and TRBJ2-3, with 10 bases fitting TRBD2. The V gene end was trimmed by 8 bases and the J gene end by 6 bases; junction bases not matched to a gene: 8. Germline V lookup: CDR1 SGHTA, CDR2 FQGNSA. The CDR3 length is 14 residues. In nucleotides, the CDR3 is TGTGCCAGCGCCCCTAGCGGGAGTCTTGATACGCAGTATTTT. Translation: CASAPSGSLDTQYF.

The chain has TRBV10-2 and TRBJ2-5; TRBD2 aligns across 10 bases. The CDR3 runs to 17 residues. CDR1 is WSHSY and CDR2 is SAAADI in the germline V gene. Trimming took 7 bases from V and 4 from J; bases not matched to a gene: 15. CDR3 nucleotide sequence: TGCGCCAGCACTCCGCCTAGCGGGAGTAACGGCAGAGAGACCCAGTACTTC. The encoded protein is CASTPPSGSNGRETQYF.

This chain links TRBV7-6 with TRBJ2-3; D is unresolved. With 2 bases removed from V and 0 bases from J, the gap between germline ends came to 9 bases. The CDR3 spans 15 residues. CDR1 and CDR2 from the germline V gene are SGHVS and FNYEAQ. The CDR3 DNA is TGTGCCAGCAGCTTAACTACGGGTAGCACAGATACGCAGTATTTT. Amino acid sequence: CASSLTTGSTDTQYF.

The chain recombines TRBV6-5 with TRBJ1-4, with D unresolved. The length of the CDR3 is 15 residues. The germline V gene has CDR1 MNHEY and CDR2 SVGAGI. The V end was cut by 9 bases, the J end by 5 bases, with 19 bases between. The CDR3 nucleotides read TGTGCCAGAGTCGAGGCAGGCGTCTCAAATGAAAAACTGTTTTTT. Translation: CARVEAGVSNEKLFF.

The genes are TRBV9 and TRBJ1-4; no clear D. The germline gives CDR1 SGDLS, CDR2 YYNGEE. V gave up 4 bases and J gave up 5 bases, with 15 bases separating them. CDR3 size: 15 residues. The chain's CDR3 is CASSPRTGINEKLFF. CDR3 sequence (DNA): TGTGCCAGCAGCCCCCGGACGGGGATAAATGAAAAACTGTTTTTT.

The sample holds one count of this clone. This chain uses TRBV5-1 with TRBJ2-3, with 9 nucleotides matching TRBD2. The CDR3 sequence is 16 residues long. With 0 bases clipped from V and 5 bases from J, the junction kept 7 bases outside the gene matches. Looked up from germline, CDR1 is SGHRS and CDR2 is YFSETQ. The CDR3 region has the DNA TGCGCCAGCAGCTTGGAAAGAGCGGGAGGTAGAGATACGCAGTATTTT. Translation: CASSLERAGGRDTQYF.

V is TRBV28 and J is TRBJ1-2; TRBD1 is a possible D gene (5 bases). Germline CDR1 and CDR2: MDHEN and SYDVKM. The CDR3 spans 16 residues. V lost 5 bases to trimming and J lost 2 bases, with 18 bases between them. The CDR3 DNA reads as TGTGCCAGCAGTCGTGTCCACGGGGCCGAGAACTATGGCTACACCTTC. It is translated as CASSRVHGAENYGYTF.

This chain joins TRBV5-4 and TRBJ2-7; 9 bases fit TRBD1. The CDR3 contains 13 residues. Losses at the gene ends were 0 bases for V and 6 bases for J; bases not matched to a gene: 1. Germline V gene lookup returns CDR1 SGHNT and CDR2 YYREEE (reference sequence). CDR3 loop: CASSLDRGLEQYF. The CDR3 coding sequence is TGTGCCAGCAGCTTGGACAGGGGGCTCGAGCAGTACTTC.

This clone has just one count. This chain connects TRBV2 to TRBJ1-2; TRBD1 agrees at 8 bases. With V trimmed by 3 bases and J by 4 bases, 7 bases remained unmatched. The CDR3 runs 15 residues. Germline lookup yields CDR1 SNHLY and CDR2 FYNNEI. The CDR3 nucleotides are TGTGCCAGCAGTGATGACAGGGGACGCGGCTATGGCTACACCTTC. Residues: CASSDDRGRGYGYTF.

CDR3 bases: TGTGCCAGCAGCTGGGACAGGGGAGAGACCCAGTACTTC. Translation gives CASSWDRGETQYF. The gene calls are TRBV7-8 and TRBJ2-5, with 10 bases identical to TRBD1. The germline V gene has CDR1 SGHVS and CDR2 FQNEAQ. V lost 4 bases and J lost 4; bases outside the gene matches: 0. CDR3 length: 13 residues.

This chain links TRBV28 with TRBJ2-1, with a possible D match to TRBD1 (5 bases). This CDR3 has 13 residues. The germline V gene has CDR1 MDHEN and CDR2 SYDVKM. V was clipped by 3 bases and J by 8 bases, with 11 bases between them. DNA for the CDR3: TGTGCCAGCAGTTTGGCAGGGCGCGATGAGCAGTTCTTC. As protein: CASSLAGRDEQFF.

The chain combines TRBV6-5 with TRBJ2-2, with no clear D. The CDR3 is made up of 9 amino acids. V lost 7 bases and J 13 bases, leaving 7 bases between the germline ends. Germline CDR1 MNHEY, CDR2 SVGAGI. The CDR3 region has the DNA TGTGCCAGCACCCGGCGGCTGTTTTTT. Amino acids: CASTRRLFF.

This clone appeared a single time. This chain uses TRBV6-1 with TRBJ2-7, with 10 positions matching TRBD2. The CDR3 runs 15 residues. CDR1 and CDR2 (germline): MNHNS, SASEGT. V lost 4 bases to trimming and J lost 4 bases; unmatched junction nucleotides: 7. The CDR3 DNA reads as TGTGCCAGCAGTGTGTCTAGCGGGGGACGTTACGAGCAGTACTTC. This codes for CASSVSSGGRYEQYF.

The J gene is TRBJ2-7, the V gene TRBV28, with D possibly matching TRBD2 (5 bases). The CDR3 is 13 amino acids. The V gene lost 5 bases and the J gene lost 7 bases, with 15 bases spanning the gap. Germline V gene lookup returns CDR1 MDHEN and CDR2 SYDVKM. CDR3 DNA: TGTGCCAGCAGTCCGACTACCTCGGGGGAGCAGTACTTC. Translating it yields CASSPTTSGEQYF. The whole variable domain, remainder taken from reference TRBV28 and TRBJ2-7, is DVKVTQSSRYLVKRTGEKVFLECVQDMDHENMFWYRQDPGLGLRLIYFSYDVKMKEKGDIPEGYSVSREKKERFSLILESASTNQTSMYLCASSPTTSGEQYFGPGTRLTVT.

The chain is built from TRBV6-6 and TRBJ2-7; possibly TRBD1 or TRBD2 for D (5 bases each). CDR3 length: 15 residues. Germline CDR1 reads MNHNY; CDR2 reads SVGAGI (reference sequence). V was clipped by 6 bases and J by 1 base, with 16 bases between them. CDR3 region: CASRLDSSGSYEQYF. The CDR3 nucleotides read TGTGCCAGCAGGCTAGACAGTTCGGGGTCCTACGAGCAGTACTTC.

A word on this clone: This sample includes further DNA sequences coding for the same CDR3. The chain couples TRBV6-5 to TRBJ2-7; no clear D gene. Deletions cut 2 bases from V and 2 bases from J, with 7 bases between. CDR1 is MNHEY and CDR2 is SVGAGI in the germline V gene. This CDR3 contains 13 residues. Here the CDR3 DNA reads TGTGCCAGCAGTTACAGCAGCACCTACGAGCAGTACTTC. It yields the protein CASSYSSTYEQYF.

This chain links TRBV6-5 with TRBJ2-1, with D tentatively TRBD1 or TRBD2 (5 bases each). CDR1 is MNHEY and CDR2 is SVGAGI in the germline V gene. V lost 2 bases and J lost 4, with 9 bases in between. The CDR3 extends over 14 amino acids. CDR3 nucleotide sequence: TGTGCCAGCAGTTACGGGGACGGGTACAATGAGCAGTTCTTC. Translating gives CASSYGDGYNEQFF.

This sequence joins TRBV30 and TRBJ2-1, with 9 nucleotides matching TRBD1. With 4 bases clipped from V and 3 bases from J, the junction kept 4 bases outside the gene matches. The CDR3 loop spans 14 amino acids. Looked up from germline, CDR1 is GTSNPN and CDR2 is SVGIG (reference sequence). CDR3 in DNA: TGTGCCTGGACGCCGGGACAGGGCTACAATGAGCAGTTCTTC. Amino acids: CAWTPGQGYNEQFF.